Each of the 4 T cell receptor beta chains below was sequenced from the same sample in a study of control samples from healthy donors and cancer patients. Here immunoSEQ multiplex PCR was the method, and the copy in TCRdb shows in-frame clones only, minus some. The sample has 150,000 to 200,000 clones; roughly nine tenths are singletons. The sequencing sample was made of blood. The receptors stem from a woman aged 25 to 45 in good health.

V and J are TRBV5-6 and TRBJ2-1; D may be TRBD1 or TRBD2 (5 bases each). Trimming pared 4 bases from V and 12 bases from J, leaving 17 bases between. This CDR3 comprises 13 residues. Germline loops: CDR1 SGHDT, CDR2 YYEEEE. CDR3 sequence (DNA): TGTGCCAGCAGCGACGGGACGGCTTTTGTGCAGTTCTTC. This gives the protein CASSDGTAFVQFF.

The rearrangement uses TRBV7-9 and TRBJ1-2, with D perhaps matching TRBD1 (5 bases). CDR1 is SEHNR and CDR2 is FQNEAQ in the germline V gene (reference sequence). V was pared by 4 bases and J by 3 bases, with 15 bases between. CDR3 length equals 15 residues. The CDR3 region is CASSWGEGTHYGYTF. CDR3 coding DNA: TGTGCCAGCAGCTGGGGGGAAGGGACCCACTATGGCTACACCTTC.

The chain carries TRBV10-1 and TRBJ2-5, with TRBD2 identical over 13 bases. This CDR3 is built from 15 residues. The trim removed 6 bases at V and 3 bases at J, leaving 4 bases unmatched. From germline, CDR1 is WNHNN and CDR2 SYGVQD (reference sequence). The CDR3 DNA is TGCGCCAGCAGCGGAGGACTAGCGGGAGAAGAGACCCAGTACTTC. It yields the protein CASSGGLAGEETQYF.

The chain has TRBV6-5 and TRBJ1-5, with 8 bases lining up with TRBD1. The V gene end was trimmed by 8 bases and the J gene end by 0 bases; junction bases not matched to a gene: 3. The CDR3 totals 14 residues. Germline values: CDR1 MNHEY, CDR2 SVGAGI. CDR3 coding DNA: TGTGCCAGCGAGGGACAGGTTAGCAATCAGCCCCAGCATTTT. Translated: CASEGQVSNQPQHF.